The rows below give T cell receptor beta chains drawn from one sample of a study of blood T cell repertoires in COVID-19. The data were produced by immunoSEQ multiplex PCR, yet TCRdb's version contains in-frame clones alone and is incomplete. The sample has some 290,000 clones; roughly 91% are singletons. What was sequenced was PBMCs or T cells enriched from blood (not recorded which). Receptor source: a woman between 35 and 50 years old with acute COVID-19. The CDR3 runs from the conserved cysteine through the conserved F or W. Fields, in order: J gene, clone size, D gene, V gene, CDR3 protein, CDR3 DNA. A D gene is named only where the DNA matches it firmly. For some rows the clone size is stated as once, few or many, or as a class when expanded; others skip it.

J gene: TRBJ1-6; clone size: once; D gene: .; V gene: TRBV3-1/TRBV3-2; CDR3 protein: CASSQRSYNSPLHF; CDR3 DNA: TGTGCCAGCAGCCAACGCTCCTATAATTCACCCCTCCACTTT
J gene: TRBJ2-3; clone size: .; D gene: TRBD2; V gene: TRBV7-2; CDR3 protein: CASSAPGLGTDTQYF; CDR3 DNA: TGTGCCAGCAGCGCACCGGGACTAGGCACAGATACGCAGTATTTT
J gene: TRBJ2-5; clone size: .; D gene: TRBD1; V gene: TRBV9; CDR3 protein: CASSRGGEIQETQYF; CDR3 DNA: TGTGCCAGCAGCAGAGGGGGCGAGATCCAAGAGACCCAGTACTTC
J gene: TRBJ2-5; clone size: .; D gene: .; V gene: TRBV28; CDR3 protein: CASTPDNVETQYF; CDR3 DNA: TGTGCCAGCACCCCGGACAACGTGGAGACCCAGTACTTC
J gene: TRBJ1-2; clone size: .; D gene: .; V gene: TRBV7-2; CDR3 protein: CASSLSNYGYTF; CDR3 DNA: TGTGCCAGCAGTCTCTCTAACTATGGCTACACCTTC
J gene: TRBJ1-6; clone size: .; D gene: TRBD1; V gene: TRBV7-9; CDR3 protein: CASTGTGSTTLHF; CDR3 DNA: TGTGCCAGCACGGGGACAGGGTCTACCACCCTCCACTTT
J gene: TRBJ2-2; clone size: .; D gene: TRBD2; V gene: TRBV18; CDR3 protein: CASSPRSGANTGELFF; CDR3 DNA: TGTGCCAGCTCACCACGGAGCGGGGCCAACACCGGGGAGCTGTTTTTT
J gene: TRBJ1-2; clone size: once; D gene: .; V gene: TRBV3-1/TRBV3-2; CDR3 protein: CASSQDWAGGYGYTF; CDR3 DNA: TGTGCCAGCAGCCAAGATTGGGCGGGGGGTTATGGCTACACCTTC
J gene: TRBJ1-1; clone size: .; D gene: TRBD1; V gene: TRBV6-1; CDR3 protein: CASSDLLGQGSTEAFF; CDR3 DNA: TGTGCCAGCAGTGATCTTCTAGGACAGGGTAGCACTGAAGCTTTCTTT
J gene: TRBJ2-1; clone size: .; D gene: .; V gene: TRBV15; CDR3 protein: CATSPDSGVGNEQFF; CDR3 DNA: TGTGCCACCAGCCCTGATTCAGGGGTTGGCAATGAGCAGTTCTTC
J gene: TRBJ1-5; clone size: .; D gene: .; V gene: TRBV19; CDR3 protein: CASTDGRGYSNQPQHF; CDR3 DNA: TGTGCCAGTACCGATGGGAGGGGGTATAGCAATCAGCCCCAGCATTTT
J gene: TRBJ1-2; clone size: .; D gene: .; V gene: TRBV2; CDR3 protein: CASSERDSSEGYTF; CDR3 DNA: TGTGCCAGCAGCGAGAGAGACAGTTCGGAAGGCTACACCTTC
J gene: TRBJ1-2; clone size: .; D gene: .; V gene: TRBV4-1; CDR3 protein: CASSQGGEGSYGYTF; CDR3 DNA: TGCGCCAGCAGCCAAGGGGGGGAGGGGAGCTATGGCTACACCTTC
J gene: TRBJ2-1; clone size: .; D gene: TRBD2; V gene: TRBV5-1; CDR3 protein: CASSPTSGGQYNEQFF; CDR3 DNA: TGCGCCAGCAGCCCTACTAGCGGGGGGCAATACAATGAGCAGTTCTTC
J gene: TRBJ2-5; clone size: .; D gene: TRBD2; V gene: TRBV3-1/TRBV3-2; CDR3 protein: CASSQAGRTGETQYF; CDR3 DNA: TGTGCCAGCAGCCAAGCCGGGAGGACGGGAGAGACCCAGTACTTC
J gene: TRBJ2-1; clone size: .; D gene: .; V gene: TRBV30; CDR3 protein: CAWAGTHDNEQFF; CDR3 DNA: TGTGCCTGGGCCGGGACACATGACAATGAGCAGTTCTTC
J gene: TRBJ1-1; clone size: .; D gene: .; V gene: TRBV6-6; CDR3 protein: CASAPGTNTEAFF; CDR3 DNA: TGTGCCAGCGCCCCGGGAACGAACACTGAAGCTTTCTTT
J gene: TRBJ2-5; clone size: .; D gene: TRBD1; V gene: TRBV27; CDR3 protein: CASRMGQGRVETQYF; CDR3 DNA: TGTGCCAGCAGAATGGGACAGGGGCGCGTGGAGACCCAGTACTTC
J gene: TRBJ2-5; clone size: .; D gene: .; V gene: TRBV2; CDR3 protein: CASSGLRQETQYF; CDR3 DNA: TGTGCCAGCAGCGGACTAAGACAAGAGACCCAGTACTTC
J gene: TRBJ1-2; clone size: .; D gene: .; V gene: TRBV27; CDR3 protein: CASSSLEGPYGYTF; CDR3 DNA: TGTGCCAGCAGTTCCCTCGAGGGCCCCTATGGCTACACCTTC
J gene: TRBJ2-1; clone size: once; D gene: .; V gene: TRBV7-2; CDR3 protein: CASSPTAGNPYNEQFF; CDR3 DNA: TGTGCCAGCAGCCCCACGGCAGGGAATCCCTACAATGAGCAGTTCTTC
J gene: TRBJ2-2; clone size: once; D gene: .; V gene: TRBV9; CDR3 protein: CASRRETGELFF; CDR3 DNA: TGTGCCAGCAGGCGAGAAACCGGGGAGCTGTTTTTT
J gene: TRBJ1-2; clone size: .; D gene: .; V gene: TRBV5-4; CDR3 protein: CASSLSGNYGYTF; CDR3 DNA: TGTGCCAGCAGCTTGTCCGGTAACTATGGCTACACCTTC
J gene: TRBJ2-7; clone size: .; D gene: .; V gene: TRBV2; CDR3 protein: CASSPRQGIYEQYF; CDR3 DNA: TGTGCCAGCAGTCCCCGGCAGGGAATCTACGAGCAGTACTTC
J gene: TRBJ1-1; clone size: .; D gene: .; V gene: TRBV5-6; CDR3 protein: CASSLGHANTEAFF; CDR3 DNA: TGTGCCAGCAGCCTGGGACACGCGAACACTGAAGCTTTCTTT
J gene: TRBJ1-2; clone size: .; D gene: .; V gene: TRBV19; CDR3 protein: CASSIWQGTNYGYTF; CDR3 DNA: TGTGCCAGTAGTATTTGGCAGGGGACCAACTATGGCTACACCTTC
J gene: TRBJ2-1; clone size: .; D gene: .; V gene: TRBV18; CDR3 protein: CASSPPMRTGSGGDEQFF; CDR3 DNA: TGTGCCAGCTCACCACCAATGCGGACAGGGTCGGGAGGCGATGAGCAGTTCTTC
J gene: TRBJ1-2; clone size: .; D gene: .; V gene: TRBV11-2; CDR3 protein: CASSLGGALSNYGYTF; CDR3 DNA: TGTGCCAGCAGCTTAGGCGGGGCACTCTCGAACTATGGCTACACCTTC
J gene: TRBJ1-2; clone size: .; D gene: TRBD1; V gene: TRBV6-5; CDR3 protein: CASTDRGRLGGYTF; CDR3 DNA: TGTGCCAGCACCGACAGGGGTCGGCTCGGCGGCTACACCTTC
J gene: TRBJ1-1; clone size: .; D gene: .; V gene: TRBV27; CDR3 protein: CATKTNPMNTEAFF; CDR3 DNA: TGTGCCACCAAGACAAACCCGATGAACACTGAAGCTTTCTTT
J gene: TRBJ1-5; clone size: .; D gene: .; V gene: TRBV28; CDR3 protein: CASRLQGNQPQHF; CDR3 DNA: TGTGCCAGCAGATTACAGGGCAATCAGCCCCAGCATTTT
J gene: TRBJ2-3; clone size: .; D gene: TRBD2; V gene: TRBV9; CDR3 protein: CASSKTSGKADTQYF; CDR3 DNA: TGTGCCAGCAGCAAGACTAGCGGGAAGGCAGATACGCAGTATTTT
J gene: TRBJ2-5; clone size: .; D gene: TRBD1; V gene: TRBV29-1; CDR3 protein: CSVGGQGTQETQYF; CDR3 DNA: TGCAGCGTTGGCGGACAGGGTACCCAAGAGACCCAGTACTTC
J gene: TRBJ1-5; clone size: once; D gene: .; V gene: TRBV28; CDR3 protein: CASSAGGSNQPQHF; CDR3 DNA: TGTGCCAGCAGTGCGGGGGGTAGCAATCAGCCCCAGCATTTT
J gene: TRBJ2-7; clone size: .; D gene: TRBD2; V gene: TRBV30; CDR3 protein: CAAGLAGPYEQYF; CDR3 DNA: TGTGCCGCGGGACTAGCGGGACCCTACGAGCAGTACTTC
J gene: TRBJ2-2; clone size: .; D gene: .; V gene: TRBV9; CDR3 protein: CASSAQSNTGELFF; CDR3 DNA: TGTGCCAGCAGCGCCCAGTCGAACACCGGGGAGCTGTTTTTT
J gene: TRBJ1-1; clone size: .; D gene: .; V gene: TRBV28; CDR3 protein: CASSLPGNTEAFF; CDR3 DNA: TGTGCCAGCAGTTTGCCCGGGAACACTGAAGCTTTCTTT
J gene: TRBJ2-4; clone size: once; D gene: TRBD1; V gene: TRBV18; CDR3 protein: CASSPPIQGQGAMSKNIQYF; CDR3 DNA: TGTGCCAGCTCACCACCGATCCAGGGACAGGGGGCGATGTCCAAAAACATTCAGTACTTC
J gene: TRBJ1-1; clone size: .; D gene: .; V gene: TRBV13; CDR3 protein: CASSLGQMNTEAFF; CDR3 DNA: TGTGCCAGCAGCCTCGGACAGATGAACACTGAAGCTTTCTTT
J gene: TRBJ1-1; clone size: .; D gene: .; V gene: TRBV18; CDR3 protein: CASSPLPSVNTEAFF; CDR3 DNA: TGTGCCAGCTCACCACTCCCGTCCGTGAACACTGAAGCTTTCTTT
J gene: TRBJ2-6; clone size: .; D gene: TRBD2; V gene: TRBV3-1/TRBV3-2; CDR3 protein: CASSQGTSGGALGANVLTF; CDR3 DNA: TGTGCCAGCAGCCAAGGGACTAGCGGGGGGGCTCTTGGGGCCAACGTCCTGACTTTC
J gene: TRBJ1-1; clone size: .; D gene: .; V gene: TRBV3-1/TRBV3-2; CDR3 protein: CASSFSGEAFF; CDR3 DNA: TGTGCCAGCAGCTTCAGTGGTGAAGCTTTCTTT
J gene: TRBJ2-3; clone size: .; D gene: .; V gene: TRBV7-7; CDR3 protein: CASSPDGGRTDTQYF; CDR3 DNA: TGTGCTAGCAGCCCGGACGGGGGTCGCACAGATACGCAGTATTTT
J gene: TRBJ2-1; clone size: .; D gene: .; V gene: TRBV4-3; CDR3 protein: CASSQEGNSYNEQFF; CDR3 DNA: TGCGCCAGCAGCCAAGAGGGCAACTCCTACAATGAGCAGTTCTTC
J gene: TRBJ2-1; clone size: .; D gene: TRBD2; V gene: TRBV4-1; CDR3 protein: CASSLRSSGGLNEQFF; CDR3 DNA: TGCGCCAGCAGCCTTCGTTCTAGCGGGGGGCTCAATGAGCAGTTCTTC
J gene: TRBJ2-2; clone size: medium-sized; D gene: TRBD2; V gene: TRBV24-1; CDR3 protein: CATSEPHSGLGELFF; CDR3 DNA: TGTGCCACCAGTGAACCTCATAGCGGGTTAGGGGAGCTGTTTTTT
J gene: TRBJ1-3; clone size: .; D gene: TRBD1; V gene: TRBV13; CDR3 protein: CASSSPDRASSGNTIYF; CDR3 DNA: TGTGCCAGCAGCTCACCGGACAGGGCCAGCTCTGGAAACACCATATATTTT
J gene: TRBJ2-3; clone size: .; D gene: TRBD2; V gene: TRBV5-5; CDR3 protein: CASSPVAGTGTDTQYF; CDR3 DNA: TGTGCCAGCAGCCCGGTAGCGGGGACGGGCACAGATACGCAGTATTTT
J gene: TRBJ1-2; clone size: .; D gene: .; V gene: TRBV5-5; CDR3 protein: CASTLRLQSMGGYTF; CDR3 DNA: TGTGCCAGCACCCTTAGACTTCAGTCTATGGGTGGCTACACCTTC
J gene: TRBJ2-5; clone size: .; D gene: TRBD2; V gene: TRBV11-2; CDR3 protein: CASSLDLWTSGMETQYF; CDR3 DNA: TGTGCCAGCAGCTTAGACCTGTGGACTAGCGGGATGGAGACCCAGTACTTC
J gene: TRBJ1-1; clone size: .; D gene: TRBD1; V gene: TRBV5-4; CDR3 protein: CASSLQGRNTEAFF; CDR3 DNA: TGTGCCAGCAGCTTACAGGGGCGGAACACTGAAGCTTTCTTT